These T cell receptor beta chains were read from a single sample in a study of T cells in Graves' hyperthyroidism and ophthalmopathy. TCRdb analysed the multiplex PCR reads with MiXCR anew, one entry per CDR3 protein. The sample records approximately 530,000 distinct CDR3 sequences, about a sixth being singletons. Sequenced input: blood. The receptors derive from a woman between 18 and 29 years old with Graves' hyperthyroidism. Both conserved end residues are part of each CDR3. The D gene is left open where the match is weak. The size entry is marked missing in some rows and otherwise reads once, few, many or a size class.

v_call	j_call	d_call	clone_size	cdr3_nt	cdr3_aa
TRBV10-2	TRBJ2-4	NA	few	TGCGCCAGCAGTGAGTCGGCGAGGGGTAAAAACATTCAGTACTTC	CASSESARGKNIQYF
TRBV7-2	TRBJ1-5	NA	NA	TGTGCCAGCAGGAGCAGGGAGAATCAGCCCCAGCATTTT	CASRSRENQPQHF
TRBV12-3/TRBV12-4	TRBJ2-1	TRBD2	few	TGTGCCAGCAGTTTTGGGGGGAGGGACAATGAGCAGTTCTTC	CASSFGGRDNEQFF
TRBV20-1	TRBJ2-7	NA	few	TGCAGTGCTAGAGGGGGGGTGACCTCCTACGAGCAGTACTTC	CSARGGVTSYEQYF
TRBV7-2	TRBJ1-1	NA	NA	TGTGCCAGCAGCCCCAGAGTAGTCTCTACTGAAGCTTTCTTT	CASSPRVVSTEAFF
TRBV20-1	TRBJ2-1	NA	NA	TGCAGTGGCCGGTTCAAGGGAGAGCAGTTCTTC	CSGRFKGEQFF
TRBV20-1	TRBJ1-2	NA	NA	TGCAGTGCTAGCGGAGGACATTTCGGCTACACCTTC	CSASGGHFGYTF
TRBV20-1	TRBJ1-1	TRBD1	many	TGCAGTGCCGAGGACAGGGGTCGGGTCACTGAAGCTTTCTTT	CSAEDRGRVTEAFF
TRBV20-1	TRBJ2-5	TRBD2	NA	TGCAGTGCTGCCCCCAGCGGGAGAGTAGAGACCCAGTACTTC	CSAAPSGRVETQYF
TRBV7-8	TRBJ2-5	TRBD2	many	TGTGCCAGCAGCTTCAGCGGGGGACGGGAGACCCAGTACTTC	CASSFSGGRETQYF
TRBV6-1	TRBJ2-2	NA	few	TGTGCCAGCAGTGAAGTAGGAATGAGTTCTCGCACCGGGGAGCTGTTTTTT	CASSEVGMSSRTGELFF
TRBV2	TRBJ2-3	NA	many	TGTGCCAGAATAAACTCTAGCACAGATACGCAGTATTTT	CARINSSTDTQYF
TRBV7-2	TRBJ2-2	TRBD1	many	TGTGCCAGCAGCCCCGGACAGGGAGAAACCGGGGAGCTGTTTTTT	CASSPGQGETGELFF
TRBV7-8	TRBJ2-1	TRBD2	many	TGTGCCAGCAGTACCGGGACTAGCGGGCCCATTCGATCCAATGAGCAGTTCTTC	CASSTGTSGPIRSNEQFF
TRBV20-1	TRBJ2-1	NA	many	TGCAGTGCTAAGGATGAGCAGTTCTTC	CSAKDEQFF
TRBV2	TRBJ2-1	TRBD1	many	TGTGCCAGCGCCGGGACAGGGACCTTCTTAGAGTTCTTC	CASAGTGTFLEFF
TRBV7-9	TRBJ2-3	NA	many	TGTGCCAGCAGCTTCAGCCAAACAGATACGCAGTATTTT	CASSFSQTDTQYF
TRBV13	TRBJ1-6	TRBD1	NA	TGTGCCAGCAGCCCCGGACAGGGGCCCCTCCACTTT	CASSPGQGPLHF
TRBV12-3/TRBV12-4	TRBJ2-1	TRBD2	few	TGTGCCAGCAGTTTGCGGAGCGGGAGTATGCGCGATGAGCAGTTCTTC	CASSLRSGSMRDEQFF
TRBV15	TRBJ1-1	TRBD1	NA	TGTGCCACCAGCGGACAGGGAATCACTGAAGCTTTCTTT	CATSGQGITEAFF
TRBV20-1	TRBJ2-7	TRBD2	many	TGCAGTGCTACCCCTAGCGGACCCCGCTACGAGCAGTACTTC	CSATPSGPRYEQYF
TRBV5-1	TRBJ2-5	NA	NA	TGCGCCAGCAGCGCCCGGAGCGGGTCGGAGACCCAGTACTTC	CASSARSGSETQYF
TRBV20-1	TRBJ2-5	TRBD2	NA	TGCAGTGCCACGACCGGCCGGGGGGGCCCGGAGACCCAGTACTTC	CSATTGRGGPETQYF
TRBV12-3/TRBV12-4	TRBJ2-7	NA	few	TGTGCCAGCAGTTTAGGGCGCTCCACCTACGAGCAGTACTTC	CASSLGRSTYEQYF
TRBV28	TRBJ1-5	NA	many	TGTGCCAGCAGTTTTGGGGATGGGGGGACTTGGATCCTATCGGGTAGCAATCAGCCCCAGCATTTT	CASSFGDGGTWILSGSNQPQHF
TRBV5-1	TRBJ2-1	NA	NA	TGCGCCAGCAGCTTGGCCAGGGTGGAGGGAATGGTTGAGCAGTTCTTC	CASSLARVEGMVEQFF
TRBV6-1	TRBJ2-1	NA	NA	TGTGCCAGCAGTGAAAATGGGGCAACAAGGAGGTTCTTC	CASSENGATRRFF
TRBV5-1	TRBJ2-1	NA	many	TGCGCCAGCAGCTTGGCCTCGGGGAGCTCCTACAATGAGCAGTTCTTC	CASSLASGSSYNEQFF
TRBV6-1	TRBJ1-1	TRBD1	many	TGTGCCAGTAGGTTTCGGGCAGGGGGCGGAAACACTGAAGCTTTCTTT	CASRFRAGGGNTEAFF
TRBV12-3/TRBV12-4	TRBJ1-1	NA	many	TGTGCCAGCAGTTTCTTGCCGAATGGCGCTGAAGCTTTCTTT	CASSFLPNGAEAFF
TRBV20-1	TRBJ2-1	TRBD2	few	TGCAGTGCTGGACCGGGACTAGCAATTGAGCAGTTCTTC	CSAGPGLAIEQFF
TRBV18	TRBJ1-1	NA	many	TGTGCCAGCTCACCCGGGACATCGAACACTGAAGCTTTCTTT	CASSPGTSNTEAFF
TRBV12-5	TRBJ2-2	NA	NA	TGTGCTAGTGGTTTGGGGCCCTACACCGGGGAGCTGTTTTTT	CASGLGPYTGELFF
TRBV5-6	TRBJ2-1	TRBD2	many	TGTGCCAGCAGCTTGGGGCCGGGACTAGTTTATGAGCAGTTCTTC	CASSLGPGLVYEQFF
TRBV2	TRBJ2-7	NA	few	TGTGCCAGCAGCCCCCGGGACGAACCCTACGAGCAGTACTTC	CASSPRDEPYEQYF
TRBV20-1	TRBJ2-4	TRBD2	many	TGCAGTGCTCCCGGACTAGCGGGAGGTAAAAACATTCAGTACTTC	CSAPGLAGGKNIQYF
TRBV10-3	TRBJ2-5	TRBD1	few	TGTGCCATCAGGGGGGACAGCCCGGGGTCCGGCCAGTACTTC	CAIRGDSPGSGQYF
TRBV7-8	TRBJ1-4	NA	many	TGTGCCAGCAGCCGACAGGAAGCAACTAATGAAAAACTGTTTTTT	CASSRQEATNEKLFF
TRBV7-2	TRBJ2-3	NA	many	TGTGCCAGCAGCTTAATGGTCAGGGGCAGGGGACACACAGATACGCAGTATTTT	CASSLMVRGRGHTDTQYF
TRBV5-1	TRBJ2-7	NA	NA	TGCGCCAGCAGCTTGTTTCGTGACGAGCAGTACTTC	CASSLFRDEQYF
TRBV3-1	TRBJ2-3	NA	many	TGTGCCAGCAGCCAGAGGGGGGAAGCTACGCAGTATTTT	CASSQRGEATQYF